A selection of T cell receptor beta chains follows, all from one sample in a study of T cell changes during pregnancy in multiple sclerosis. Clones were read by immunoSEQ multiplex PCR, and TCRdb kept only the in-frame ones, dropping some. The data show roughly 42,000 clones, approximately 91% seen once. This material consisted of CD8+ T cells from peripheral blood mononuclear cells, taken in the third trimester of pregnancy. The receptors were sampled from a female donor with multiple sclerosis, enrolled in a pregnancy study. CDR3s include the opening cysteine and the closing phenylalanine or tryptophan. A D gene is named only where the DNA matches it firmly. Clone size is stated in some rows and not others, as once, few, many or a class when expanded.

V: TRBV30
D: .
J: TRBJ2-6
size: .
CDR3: CAWSVGAGANVLTF
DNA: TGTGCCTGGAGTGTAGGGGCTGGGGCCAACGTCCTGACTTTC

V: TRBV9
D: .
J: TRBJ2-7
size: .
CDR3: CASSVDPMASSEQYF
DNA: TGTGCCAGCAGCGTAGATCCGATGGCATCGTCCGAGCAGTACTTC

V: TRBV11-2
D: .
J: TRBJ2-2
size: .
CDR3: CASSEGFGNTGELFF
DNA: TGTGCCAGCAGCGAGGGATTTGGGAACACCGGGGAGCTGTTTTTT

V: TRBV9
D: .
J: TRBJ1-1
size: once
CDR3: CASSVHAKIEEAFF
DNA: TGTGCCAGCAGCGTACACGCCAAAATAGAGGAAGCTTTCTTT

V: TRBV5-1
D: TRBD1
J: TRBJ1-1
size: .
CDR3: CASSSSRTGETEAFF
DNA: TGCGCCAGCAGCTCTTCCAGGACAGGGGAAACTGAAGCTTTCTTT

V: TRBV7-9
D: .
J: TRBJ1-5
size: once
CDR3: CASSLGGPDFNQPQHF
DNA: TGTGCCAGCAGCTTGGGGGGACCCGATTTCAATCAGCCCCAGCATTTT

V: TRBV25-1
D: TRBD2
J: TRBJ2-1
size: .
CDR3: CASSEGLALDEQFF
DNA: TGTGCCAGCAGTGAAGGACTAGCTTTAGATGAGCAGTTCTTC

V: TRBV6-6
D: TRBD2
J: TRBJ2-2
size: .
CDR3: CATSGLEATGELFF
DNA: TGTGCCACTTCGGGACTAGAGGCGACCGGGGAGCTGTTTTTT

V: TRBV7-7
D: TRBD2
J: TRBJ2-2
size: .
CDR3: CASSLLPGLAEKVPGELFF
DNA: TGTGCTAGCAGCTTACTCCCGGGACTAGCGGAGAAGGTTCCCGGGGAGCTGTTTTTT

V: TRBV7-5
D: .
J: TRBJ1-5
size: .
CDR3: CARSLSGQGAIGSNQPQHF
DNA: TGTGCCAGAAGCTTATCCGGACAGGGGGCCATTGGGAGCAATCAGCCCCAGCATTTT

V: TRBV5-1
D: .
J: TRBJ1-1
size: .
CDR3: CASSLGRGEAFF
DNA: TGCGCCAGCAGCCTAGGACGGGGTGAAGCTTTCTTT

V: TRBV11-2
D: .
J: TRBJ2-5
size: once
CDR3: CASSTDRQETQYF
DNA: TGTGCCAGCAGCACCGACAGGCAAGAGACCCAGTACTTC

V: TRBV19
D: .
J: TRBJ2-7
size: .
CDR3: CASSIAQGRYEQYF
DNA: TGTGCCAGTAGTATCGCCCAGGGAAGGTACGAGCAGTACTTC

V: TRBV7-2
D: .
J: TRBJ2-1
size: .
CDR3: CASSLGVAVHNEQFF
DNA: TGTGCCAGCAGCTTAGGGGTAGCGGTTCACAATGAGCAGTTCTTC

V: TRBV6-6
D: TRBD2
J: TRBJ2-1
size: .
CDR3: CASSFTSGSPYNEQFF
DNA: TGTGCCAGCAGTTTCACTAGCGGGAGTCCCTACAATGAGCAGTTCTTC

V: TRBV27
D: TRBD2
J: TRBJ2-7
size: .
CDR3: CASSLSGGGLNEQYF
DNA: TGTGCCAGCAGTTTATCCGGGGGAGGGCTCAACGAGCAGTACTTC

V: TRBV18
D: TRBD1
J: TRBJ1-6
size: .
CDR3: CASSQQGGDNSPLHF
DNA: TGTGCCAGCTCACAACAGGGGGGGGATAATTCACCCCTCCACTTT

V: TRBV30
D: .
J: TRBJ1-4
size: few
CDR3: CAWSTGESWEKLFF
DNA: TGTGCCTGGAGTACGGGGGAGAGCTGGGAAAAACTGTTTTTT

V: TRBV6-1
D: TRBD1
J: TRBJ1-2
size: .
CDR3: CASSEAGDRVGYGYTF
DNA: TGTGCCAGCAGTGAAGCGGGGGACAGGGTAGGGTATGGCTACACCTTC

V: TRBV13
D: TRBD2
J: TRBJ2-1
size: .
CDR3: CASSSWTSGVTNEQFF
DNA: TGTGCCAGCAGCTCGTGGACTAGCGGGGTTACGAATGAGCAGTTCTTC

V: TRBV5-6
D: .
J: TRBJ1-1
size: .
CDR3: CASSLAGSAEAFF
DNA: TGTGCCAGCAGCTTGGCTGGGAGCGCTGAAGCTTTCTTT

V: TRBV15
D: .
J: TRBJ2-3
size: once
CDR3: CATSRVGGSPDTQYF
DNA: TGTGCCACCAGCCGCGTCGGGGGATCCCCAGATACGCAGTATTTT

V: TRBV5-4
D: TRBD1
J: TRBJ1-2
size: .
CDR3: CASSYNGQDSIYGYTF
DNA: TGTGCCAGCAGCTACAACGGACAGGACTCGATCTATGGCTACACCTTC

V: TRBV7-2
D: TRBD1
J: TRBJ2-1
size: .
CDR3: CASSRQGAFYNEQFF
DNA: TGTGCCAGCAGCCGACAGGGAGCTTTTTACAATGAGCAGTTCTTC

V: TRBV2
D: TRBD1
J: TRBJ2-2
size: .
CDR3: CASSEGGQGTSGELFF
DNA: TGTGCCAGCAGTGAGGGGGGACAGGGGACTTCCGGGGAGCTGTTTTTT

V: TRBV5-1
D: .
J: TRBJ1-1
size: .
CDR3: CASSLYRKDTEAFF
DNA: TGCGCCAGCAGCTTGTACAGGAAGGACACTGAAGCTTTCTTT

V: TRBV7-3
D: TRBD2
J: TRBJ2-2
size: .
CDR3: CASSLGTSGSVTGELFF
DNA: TGTGCCAGCAGCTTGGGGACTAGCGGGAGCGTTACCGGGGAGCTGTTTTTT

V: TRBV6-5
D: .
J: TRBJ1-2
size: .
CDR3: CASKGGSGYTF
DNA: TGTGCCAGCAAGGGAGGCTCTGGCTACACCTTC

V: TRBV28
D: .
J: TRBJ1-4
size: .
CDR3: CASSRTVNGEKLFF
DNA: TGTGCCAGCAGTAGGACAGTAAATGGCGAAAAACTGTTTTTT

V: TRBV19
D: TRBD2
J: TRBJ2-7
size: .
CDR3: CASSIDSGGPYEQYF
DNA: TGTGCCAGTAGTATAGATAGCGGGGGGCCCTACGAGCAGTACTTC

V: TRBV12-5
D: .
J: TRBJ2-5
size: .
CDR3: CASGLNGEQETQYF
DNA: TGTGCTAGTGGTTTGAACGGGGAACAAGAGACCCAGTACTTC

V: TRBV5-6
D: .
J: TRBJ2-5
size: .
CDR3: CASSLSEGFVETQYF
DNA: TGTGCCAGCAGCTTGTCGGAGGGATTTGTTGAGACCCAGTACTTC

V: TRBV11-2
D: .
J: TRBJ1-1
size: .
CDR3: CASSLGRGTEAFF
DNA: TGTGCCAGCAGCTTAGGTCGGGGTACTGAAGCTTTCTTT

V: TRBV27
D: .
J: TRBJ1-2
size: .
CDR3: CASSLSSQGPYNYGYTF
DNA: TGTGCCAGCAGTTTATCTTCCCAGGGGCCGTACAACTATGGCTACACCTTC

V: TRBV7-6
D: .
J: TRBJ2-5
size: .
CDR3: CASSLEAGQETQYF
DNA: TGTGCCAGCAGCTTAGAGGCGGGACAAGAGACCCAGTACTTC

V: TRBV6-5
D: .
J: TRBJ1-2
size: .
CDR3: CASSYSAGNYGYTF
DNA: TGTGCCAGCAGTTACTCAGCAGGGAACTATGGCTACACCTTC

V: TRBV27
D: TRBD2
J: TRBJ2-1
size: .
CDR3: CASSAGLPNEQFF
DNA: TGTGCCAGCAGCGCGGGACTACCCAATGAGCAGTTCTTC

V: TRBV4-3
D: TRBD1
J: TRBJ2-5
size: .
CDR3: CASSQDGQGSQETQYF
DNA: TGCGCCAGCAGCCAAGATGGACAGGGCTCCCAAGAGACCCAGTACTTC

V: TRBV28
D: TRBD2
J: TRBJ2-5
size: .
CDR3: CASSSGTSGSVGETQYF
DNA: TGTGCCAGCAGTTCCGGGACTAGCGGGAGCGTGGGGGAGACCCAGTACTTC

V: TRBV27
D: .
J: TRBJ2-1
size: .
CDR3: CASVAGQGLNEQFF
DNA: TGTGCCAGCGTAGCGGGACAGGGATTAAATGAGCAGTTCTTC

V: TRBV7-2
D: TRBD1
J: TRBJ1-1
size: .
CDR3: CASSPLDRGTEAFF
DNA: TGTGCCAGCAGCCCGTTGGACAGGGGTACTGAAGCTTTCTTT

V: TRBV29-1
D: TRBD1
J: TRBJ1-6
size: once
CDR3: CSVSTGDGSPLHF
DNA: TGCAGCGTATCTACAGGGGACGGGTCACCCCTCCACTTT

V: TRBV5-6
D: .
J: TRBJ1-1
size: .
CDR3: CASSPTPTGTLPFAIF
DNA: TGTGCCAGCAGCCCAACCCCTACCGGGACTCTCCCCTTTGCGATCTTT

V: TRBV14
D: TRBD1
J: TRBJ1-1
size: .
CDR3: CASSQEKGANTEAFF
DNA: TGTGCCAGCAGCCAAGAAAAGGGGGCGAACACTGAAGCTTTCTTT

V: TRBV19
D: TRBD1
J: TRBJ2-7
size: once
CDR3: CASSIGQDYEQYF
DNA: TGTGCCAGTAGTATTGGACAGGACTACGAGCAGTACTTC

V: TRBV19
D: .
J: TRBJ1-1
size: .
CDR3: CASSSGMNTEAFF
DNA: TGTGCCAGTAGCAGTGGTATGAACACTGAAGCTTTCTTT

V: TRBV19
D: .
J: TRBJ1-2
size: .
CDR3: CASSMSGLDYGYTF
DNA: TGTGCCAGTAGTATGTCAGGGTTGGACTATGGCTACACCTTC

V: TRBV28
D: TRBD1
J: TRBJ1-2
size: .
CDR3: CASSLEDRGAERRGYTF
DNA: TGTGCCAGCAGTTTAGAGGACAGGGGTGCGGAGAGGCGAGGCTACACCTTC

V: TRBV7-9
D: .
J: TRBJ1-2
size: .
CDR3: CASSLGGDNYGYTF
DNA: TGTGCCAGCAGCTTAGGGGGGGATAACTATGGCTACACCTTC

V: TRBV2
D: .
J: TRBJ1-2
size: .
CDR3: CASKAAPSHYGYTF
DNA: TGTGCCAGCAAGGCGGCCCCATCCCACTATGGCTACACCTTC

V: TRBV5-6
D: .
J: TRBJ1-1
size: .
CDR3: CASSLASGNTEAFF
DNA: TGTGCCAGCAGCTTGGCATCCGGGAACACTGAAGCTTTCTTT

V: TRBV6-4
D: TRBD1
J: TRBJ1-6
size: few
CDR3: CASSKLQGLGNSPLHF
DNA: TGTGCCAGCAGTAAATTACAGGGGTTAGGTAATTCACCCCTCCACTTT

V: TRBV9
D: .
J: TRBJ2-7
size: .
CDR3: CASSVAGSPSYEQYF
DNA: TGTGCCAGCAGCGTGGCGGGGTCCCCATCCTACGAGCAGTACTTC

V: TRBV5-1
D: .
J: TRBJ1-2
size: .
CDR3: CASSLEQYYGYTF
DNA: TGCGCCAGCAGCTTGGAACAGTACTATGGCTACACCTTC

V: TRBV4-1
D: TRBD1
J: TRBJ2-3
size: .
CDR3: CASSQIEGADTQYF
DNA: TGCGCCAGCAGCCAAATTGAGGGGGCGGATACGCAGTATTTT

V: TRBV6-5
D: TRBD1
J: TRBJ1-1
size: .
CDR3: CASTNRGMSEAFF
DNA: TGTGCCAGCACCAACAGGGGGATGTCTGAAGCTTTCTTT

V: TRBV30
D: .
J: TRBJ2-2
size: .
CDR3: CAWSQGTGELFF
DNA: TGTGCCTGGAGCCAGGGTACCGGGGAGCTGTTTTTT

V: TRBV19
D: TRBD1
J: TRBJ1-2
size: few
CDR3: CASMGNRDRIFNYGYTF
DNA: TGTGCCAGTATGGGAAACCGGGACAGAATTTTTAACTATGGCTACACCTTC

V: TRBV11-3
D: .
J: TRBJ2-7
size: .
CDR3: CASSLAGQPSYEQYF
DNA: TGTGCCAGCAGCTTGGCTGGGCAACCTTCCTACGAGCAGTACTTC